What follows describes a single TCR beta chain. This record comes from a study of chemoradiotherapy in HPV16-positive cancers. The germline gives CDR1 SGHTS, CDR2 YDEGEE. The V gene lost 4 bases and the J gene lost 6 bases, with 22 bases spanning the gap. This CDR3 contains 16 residues. Clones were sequenced by immunoSEQ multiplex PCR, and TCRdb holds only the in-frame ones, with some missing. The sample consists of 9,500 to 15,000 clones, 85% to 90% of them appearing once. V usage is TRBV5-8 and J usage is TRBJ1-2; D not resolved. This clonotype was sampled from a human donor with HPV-associated anogenital cancer. The sample here was taken from a patient who underwent chemoradiotherapy. CDR3 in amino acids: CASSRRGFSWNHGYTF. As DNA, the CDR3 is TGTGCCAGCAGCCGTCGGGGATTTAGTTGGAACCATGGCTACACCTTC.